This section outlines one T cell receptor (beta chain) sequence together with its context. RNA totalling about 0.5 to 1 ug underwent reverse transcription with random hexamers. Multiplex PCR with immunoSEQ amplified the TCR beta CDR3 across 54 Vbeta and 13 Jbeta. Each CDR3 protein is one row after TCRdb ran MiXCR on the immunoSEQ multiplex PCR reads. The table lists about 250,000 distinct CDR3 sequences, just over 90% of them singletons. This record belongs to a study of CD8 T cells in Susac syndrome. CD8+ and CD4+ T cells from blood underwent TCR beta sequencing, which was carried out in a high-throughput format. The patients serving as multiple sclerosis controls were treatment-naive. They had stable or active relapsing-remitting disease and fulfilled revised McDonald criteria. Negative isolation was used for CD8+ and CD4+ T cells and FACS enrichment for TEMRA cells. From germline, CDR1 is KGHDR and CDR2 SFDVKD. The CDR3 contains 13 residues. Trimming pared 6 bases from V and 4 bases from J, leaving 11 bases between.

Material: CD4+ T cells from PBMCs. The chain is built from TRBV24-1 and TRBJ1-2; D ambiguous. The sequence was collected from a human donor with multiple sclerosis. In DNA form, the CDR3 reads TGTGCCACCAGTCAGAGGGTTGGCTATGGCTACACCTTC. Translation: CATSQRVGYGYTF.